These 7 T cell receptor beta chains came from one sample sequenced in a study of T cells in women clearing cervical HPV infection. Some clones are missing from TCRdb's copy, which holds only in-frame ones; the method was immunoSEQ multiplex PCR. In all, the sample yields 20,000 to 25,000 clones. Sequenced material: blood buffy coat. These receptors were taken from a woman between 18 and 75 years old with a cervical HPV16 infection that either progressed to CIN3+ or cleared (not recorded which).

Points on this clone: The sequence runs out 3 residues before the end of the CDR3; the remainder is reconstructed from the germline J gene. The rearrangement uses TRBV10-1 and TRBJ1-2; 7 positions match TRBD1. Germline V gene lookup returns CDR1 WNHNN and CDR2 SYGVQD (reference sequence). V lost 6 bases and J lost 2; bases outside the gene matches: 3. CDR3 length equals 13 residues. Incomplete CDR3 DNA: TGCGCCAGCAGCCCGGGACAGAACTATGGC. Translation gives CASSPGQNYG. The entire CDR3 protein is CASSPGQNYGYTF.

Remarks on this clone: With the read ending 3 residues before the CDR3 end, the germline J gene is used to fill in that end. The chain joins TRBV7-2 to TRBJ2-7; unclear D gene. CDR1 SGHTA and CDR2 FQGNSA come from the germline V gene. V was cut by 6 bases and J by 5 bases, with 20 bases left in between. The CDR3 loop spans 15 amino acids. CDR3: CASRPIGQWYHEQYF. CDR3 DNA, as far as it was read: TGTGCCAGCAGGCCAATAGGGCAGTGGTACCACGAG.

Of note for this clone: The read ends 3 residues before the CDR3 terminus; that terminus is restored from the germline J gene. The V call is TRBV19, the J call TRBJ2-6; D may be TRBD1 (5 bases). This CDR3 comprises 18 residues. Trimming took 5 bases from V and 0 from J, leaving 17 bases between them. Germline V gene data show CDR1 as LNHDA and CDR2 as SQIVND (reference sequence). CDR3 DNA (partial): TGTGCCAGTAGTCCGTCCTGGGGCACATTCTCTGGGGCCAACGTC. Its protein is CASSPSWGTFSGANV. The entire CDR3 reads CASSPSWGTFSGANVLTF.

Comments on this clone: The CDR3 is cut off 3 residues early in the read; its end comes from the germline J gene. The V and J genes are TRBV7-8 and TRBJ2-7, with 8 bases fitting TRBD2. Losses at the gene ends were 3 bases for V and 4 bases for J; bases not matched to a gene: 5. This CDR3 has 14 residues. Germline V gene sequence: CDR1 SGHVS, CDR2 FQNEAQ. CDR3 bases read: TGTGCCAGCAGCTTGGTCCTAGCGGGTTACGAG. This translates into CASSLVLAGYE. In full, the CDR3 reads CASSLVLAGYEQYF.

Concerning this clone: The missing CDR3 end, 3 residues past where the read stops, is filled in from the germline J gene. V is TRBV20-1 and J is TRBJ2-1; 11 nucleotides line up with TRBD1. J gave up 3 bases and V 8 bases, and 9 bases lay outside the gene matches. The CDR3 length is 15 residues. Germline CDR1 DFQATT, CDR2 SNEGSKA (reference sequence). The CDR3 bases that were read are TGCAGTCTCCTCCGGACAGGGGGCTACTACAATGAG. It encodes CSLLRTGGYYNE. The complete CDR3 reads CSLLRTGGYYNEQFF.

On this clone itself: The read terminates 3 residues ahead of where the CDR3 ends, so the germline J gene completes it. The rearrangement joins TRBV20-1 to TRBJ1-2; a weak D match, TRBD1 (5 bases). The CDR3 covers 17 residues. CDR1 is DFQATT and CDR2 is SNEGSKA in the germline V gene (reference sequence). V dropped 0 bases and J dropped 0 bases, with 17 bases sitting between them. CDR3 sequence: CSARDSGGTYANYGYTF. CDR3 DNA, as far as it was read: TGCAGTGCTAGAGATTCCGGGGGTACTTATGCTAACTATGGC.

The CDR3 sequence: CASSLVGGDEQFF. Incomplete CDR3 DNA: TGTGCCAGCAGCTTAGTCGGCGGTGATGAG. V usage is TRBV7-2 and J usage is TRBJ2-1; no clear D gene. The CDR3 is cut off 3 residues early in the read; its end comes from the germline J gene. Trimming removed 1 base from V and 8 bases from J, with 9 bases in between. Germline loops: CDR1 SGHTA, CDR2 FQGNSA. This CDR3 contains 13 residues.